This T cell receptor beta chain was documented in a study of T cells after posttransplantation cyclophosphamide (dated by TCRdb to the mid-2010s). Some background on the complete study: The study tracked T cell repertoire reconstitution by TRB sequencing after myeloablative bone marrow transplantation using posttransplantation cyclophosphamide as GVHD prophylaxis. Because TRA and TRB clonality correlated tightly in 8 to 10 samples, the subsequent TCR analyses were limited to TRB only. Antigen receptor sequencing was done on samples from around 32 PTCy-treated patients and from around 15 related bone marrow donors of those patients. Public TRB sequences were searched against a database of over 3,600 sequences associated with responses to pathogens, tumor antigens, self-antigens and alloantigens. In 3 patients, TRB sequencing was also performed on up to 3 more blood samples taken 2 to 5.2 years after transplant, and in a handful of patients, pretransplant blood was also TRB-sequenced. Blood from all 34 PTCy patients with 1-year posttransplant specimens was subjected to TRB sequencing. What the work shows at the level of the full study, not this receptor alone: Across over 40 patients, TRB clonality was highly associated with recipient CMV seropositivity and CMV reactivation, and PTCy diversity was similar to diversity in CNI/methotrexate controls. The TRB repertoires of T cells infiltrating skin or the GI tract showed only limited overlap with the TRB repertoires found in blood. At 1-2 months, donor-recipient similarity was low but rose over the first year, and the later blood repertoires were often dominated by donor CD8+ memory clones.

PTCy-treated patients came from a prospective multi-institutional clinical trial. Peripheral blood and bone marrow mononuclear cells were isolated by Ficoll-Hypaque density centrifugation and were cryopreserved. Including cysteine and phenylalanine, the CDR3 has 15 amino acids. Only the CDR3 part of the read is kept: 45 bases, read in frame from the first base. Based on the germline V gene, the CDR1 and CDR2 sequences are MNHEY and SVGAGI. V gives up 0 bases and J gives up 2 bases, and the segment between their germline ends measures 11 bases. Genomic DNA was the input for TRB sequencing, which was run either with the immunoSEQ assay at survey resolution or with the hsTCRB kit. For the original study's pipeline: The immunoSEQ software handled the initial read processing, while the LymphoSeq R package was used for the repertoire analyses. Clonality was calculated as 1 minus normalized Shannon entropy, and the Gini coefficient was also calculated for each TRB dataset. To infer phenotypes in unsorted samples, TRB sequences from sorted subsets of the recipient or donor were mapped onto unsorted samples from the same recipient. TCRdb provides this immuneACCESS table in a form limited to in-frame rearrangements. Some clones are lacking; in checked studies, under half of them reflect an unresolved V gene, and why the rest are absent is not known. V, J and clone size derive from that table, while D and trimming were established from the DNA sequence. This sample has roughly 49,000 clones in its table, and around 83% of those were observed once. The ten largest make up roughly 2.8% of the sample.

With respect to this clone: No antigen is known for it. Per-base quality was not reported, and no clone a single base away is much larger than it.

This clonotype was sampled from a young man with a blood cancer, CMV-positive, and with a related stem cell donor. The sequence joins TRBV6-5 to TRBJ2-7; TRBD1 is perhaps the D gene, given 5 matching bases. The sample comprised PBMCs. The bases are TGTGCCAGCAGTTACTCGGCAGGGTCCACCTACGAGCAGTACTTC. Its protein reads: CASSYSAGSTYEQYF.